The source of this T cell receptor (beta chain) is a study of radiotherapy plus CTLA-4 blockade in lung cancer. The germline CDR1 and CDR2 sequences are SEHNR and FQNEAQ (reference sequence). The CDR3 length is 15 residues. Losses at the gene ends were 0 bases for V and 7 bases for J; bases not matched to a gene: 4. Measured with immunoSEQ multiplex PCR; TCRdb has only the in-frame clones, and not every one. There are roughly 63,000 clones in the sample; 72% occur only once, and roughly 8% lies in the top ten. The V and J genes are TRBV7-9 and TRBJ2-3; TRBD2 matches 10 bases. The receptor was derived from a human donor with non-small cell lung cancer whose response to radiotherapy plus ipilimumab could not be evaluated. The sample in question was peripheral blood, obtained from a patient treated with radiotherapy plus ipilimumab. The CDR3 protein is CASSLASGRPYTQYF. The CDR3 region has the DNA TGTGCCAGCAGCTTAGCTAGCGGGAGGCCTTATACGCAGTATTTT.